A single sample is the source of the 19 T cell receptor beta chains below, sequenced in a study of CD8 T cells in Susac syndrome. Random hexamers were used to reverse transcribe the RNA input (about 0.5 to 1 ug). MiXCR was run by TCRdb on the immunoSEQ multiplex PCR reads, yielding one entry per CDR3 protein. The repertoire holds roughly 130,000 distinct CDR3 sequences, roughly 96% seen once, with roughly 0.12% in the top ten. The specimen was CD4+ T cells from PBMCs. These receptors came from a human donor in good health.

This CDR3 is CASSQSPKTPAYEQYF. The CDR3 bases are TGCGCCAGCAGTCAATCCCCCAAGACGCCGGCCTACGAGCAGTACTTC. The chain is built from TRBV23-1 and TRBJ2-7; no reliable D call. TRBV23-1 is classed as an ORF, of uncertain function. Trimming shortened V by 0 bases and J by 2 bases, and 14 bases separated the two germline ends. The CDR3 runs 16 residues.

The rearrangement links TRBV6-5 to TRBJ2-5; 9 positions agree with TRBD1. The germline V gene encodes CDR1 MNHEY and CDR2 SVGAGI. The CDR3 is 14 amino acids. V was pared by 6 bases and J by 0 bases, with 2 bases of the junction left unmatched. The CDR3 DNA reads TGTGCCAGCAGAGGGACAGGGAACCAAGAGACCCAGTACTTC. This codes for CASRGTGNQETQYF.

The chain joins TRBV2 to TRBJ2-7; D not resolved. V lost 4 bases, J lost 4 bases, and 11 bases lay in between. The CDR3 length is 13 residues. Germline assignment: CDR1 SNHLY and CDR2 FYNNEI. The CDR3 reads CASSAGGSYEQYF. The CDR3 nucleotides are TGTGCCAGCAGTGCGGGCGGATCTTACGAGCAGTACTTC.

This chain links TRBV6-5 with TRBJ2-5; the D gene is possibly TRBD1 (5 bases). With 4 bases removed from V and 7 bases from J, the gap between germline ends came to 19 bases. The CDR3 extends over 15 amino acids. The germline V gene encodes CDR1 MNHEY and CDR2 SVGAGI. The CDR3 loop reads CASSFSSQGRATQYF. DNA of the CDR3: TGTGCCAGCAGTTTCTCTAGTCAGGGTCGAGCGACCCAGTACTTC.

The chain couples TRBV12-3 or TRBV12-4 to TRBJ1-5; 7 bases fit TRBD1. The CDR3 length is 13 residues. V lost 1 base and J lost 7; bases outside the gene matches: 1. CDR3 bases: TGTGCCAGCAGTTTAGGACAGGGCCAGCCCCAGCATTTT. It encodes CASSLGQGQPQHF.

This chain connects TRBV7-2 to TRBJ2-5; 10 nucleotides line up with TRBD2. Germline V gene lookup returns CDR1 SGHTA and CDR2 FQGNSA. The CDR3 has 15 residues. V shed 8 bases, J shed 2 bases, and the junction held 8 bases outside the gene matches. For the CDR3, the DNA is TGTGCCAGCTCCTCTAGCGGGAGAAGACAAGAGACCCAGTACTTC. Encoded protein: CASSSSGRRQETQYF. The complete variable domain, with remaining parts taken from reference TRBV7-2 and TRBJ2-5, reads GAGVSQSPSNKVTEKGKDVELRCDPISGHTALYWYRQSLGQGLEFLIYFQGNSAPDKSGLPSDRFSAERTGGSVSTLTIQRTQQEDSAVYLCASSSSGRRQETQYFGPGTRLLVL.

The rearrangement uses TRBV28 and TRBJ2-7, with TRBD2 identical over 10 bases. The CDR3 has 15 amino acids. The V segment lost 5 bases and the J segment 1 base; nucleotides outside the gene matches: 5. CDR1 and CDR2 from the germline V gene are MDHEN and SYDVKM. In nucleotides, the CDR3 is TGTGCCAGCAGTCTCGCAGCGGGAGGGTCCTACGAGCAGTACTTC. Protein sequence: CASSLAAGGSYEQYF.

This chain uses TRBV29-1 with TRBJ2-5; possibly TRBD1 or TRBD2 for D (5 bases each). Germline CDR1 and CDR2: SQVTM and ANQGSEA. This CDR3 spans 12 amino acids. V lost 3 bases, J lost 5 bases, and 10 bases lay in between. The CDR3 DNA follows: TGCAGCGTTGAGAAGGGACGGGAGACCCAGTACTTC. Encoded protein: CSVEKGRETQYF. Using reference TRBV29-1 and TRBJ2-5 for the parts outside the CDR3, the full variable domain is SAVISQKPSRDICQRGTSLTIQCQVDSQVTMMFWYRQQPGQSLTLIATANQGSEATYESGFVIDKFPISRPNLTFSTLTVSNMSPEDSSIYLCSVEKGRETQYFGPGTRLLVL.

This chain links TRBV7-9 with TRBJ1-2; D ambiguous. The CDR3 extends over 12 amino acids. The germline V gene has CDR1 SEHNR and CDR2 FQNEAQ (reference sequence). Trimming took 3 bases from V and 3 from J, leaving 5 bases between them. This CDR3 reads CASSFADYGYTF. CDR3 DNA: TGTGCCAGCAGCTTTGCTGACTATGGCTACACCTTC. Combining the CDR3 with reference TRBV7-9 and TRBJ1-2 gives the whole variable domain DTGVSQNPRHKITKRGQNVTFRCDPISEHNRLYWYRQTLGQGPEFLTYFQNEAQLEKSRLLSDRFSAERPKGSFSTLEIQRTEQGDSAMYLCASSFADYGYTFGSGTRLTVV.

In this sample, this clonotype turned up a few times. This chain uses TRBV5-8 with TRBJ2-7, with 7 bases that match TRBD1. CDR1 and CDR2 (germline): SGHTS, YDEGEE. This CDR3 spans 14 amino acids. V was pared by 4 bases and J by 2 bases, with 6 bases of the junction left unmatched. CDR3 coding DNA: TGTGCCAGCAGCCGACCGGGACAGACCTACGAGCAGTACTTC. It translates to CASSRPGQTYEQYF.

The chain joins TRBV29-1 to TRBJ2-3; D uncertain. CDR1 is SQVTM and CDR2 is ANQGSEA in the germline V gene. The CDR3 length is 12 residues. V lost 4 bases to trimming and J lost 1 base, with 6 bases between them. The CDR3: CSVAKGTDTQYF. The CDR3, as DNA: TGCAGCGTTGCCAAGGGCACAGATACGCAGTATTTT.

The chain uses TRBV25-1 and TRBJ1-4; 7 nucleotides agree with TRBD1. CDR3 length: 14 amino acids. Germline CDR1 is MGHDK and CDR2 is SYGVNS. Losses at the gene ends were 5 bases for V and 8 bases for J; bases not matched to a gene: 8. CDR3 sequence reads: CASSRGGQGEKLFF. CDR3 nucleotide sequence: TGTGCCAGCAGTCGAGGGGGCCAAGGCGAAAAACTGTTTTTT.

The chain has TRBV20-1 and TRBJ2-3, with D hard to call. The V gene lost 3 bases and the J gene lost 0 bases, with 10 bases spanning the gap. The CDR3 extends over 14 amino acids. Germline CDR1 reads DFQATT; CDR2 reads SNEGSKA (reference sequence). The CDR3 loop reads CSARPGASTDTQYF. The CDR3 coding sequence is TGCAGTGCTAGGCCAGGCGCTAGCACAGATACGCAGTATTTT.

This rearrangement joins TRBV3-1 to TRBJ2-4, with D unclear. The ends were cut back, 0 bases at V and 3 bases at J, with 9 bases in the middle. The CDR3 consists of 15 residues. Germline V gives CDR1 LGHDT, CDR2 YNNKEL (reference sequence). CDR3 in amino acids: CASSQDPVRKNIQYF. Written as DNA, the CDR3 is TGTGCCAGCAGCCAAGATCCCGTGCGCAAAAACATTCAGTACTTC.

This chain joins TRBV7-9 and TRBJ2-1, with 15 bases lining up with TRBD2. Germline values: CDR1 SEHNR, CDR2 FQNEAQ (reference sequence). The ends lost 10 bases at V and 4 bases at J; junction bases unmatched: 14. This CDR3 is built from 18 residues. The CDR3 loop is CATTPGTSGRTWYNEQFF. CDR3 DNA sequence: TGTGCCACCACCCCCGGGACTAGCGGGAGGACGTGGTACAATGAGCAGTTCTTC.

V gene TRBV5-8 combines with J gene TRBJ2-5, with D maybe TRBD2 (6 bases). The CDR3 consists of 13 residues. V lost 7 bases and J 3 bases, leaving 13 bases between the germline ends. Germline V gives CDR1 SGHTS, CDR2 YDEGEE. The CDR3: CASDPRGKETQYF. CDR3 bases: TGTGCCAGCGACCCCCGGGGGAAAGAGACCCAGTACTTC.

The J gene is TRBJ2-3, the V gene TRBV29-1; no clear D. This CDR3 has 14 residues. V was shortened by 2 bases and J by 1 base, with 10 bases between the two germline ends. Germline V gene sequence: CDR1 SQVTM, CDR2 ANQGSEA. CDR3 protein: CSVERALGTDTQYF. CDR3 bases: TGCAGCGTTGAAAGAGCGTTGGGCACAGATACGCAGTATTTT.

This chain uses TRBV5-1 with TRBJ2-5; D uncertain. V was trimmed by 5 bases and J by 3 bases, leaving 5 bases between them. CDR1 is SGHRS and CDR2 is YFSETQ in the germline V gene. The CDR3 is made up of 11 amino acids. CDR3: CASSYEETQYF. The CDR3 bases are TGCGCCAGCAGTTATGAAGAGACCCAGTACTTC.

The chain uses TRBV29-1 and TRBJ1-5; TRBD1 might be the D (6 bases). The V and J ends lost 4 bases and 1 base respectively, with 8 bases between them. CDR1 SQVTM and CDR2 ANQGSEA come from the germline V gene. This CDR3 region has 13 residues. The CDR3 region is CSVARGSNQPQHF. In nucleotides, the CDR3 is TGCAGCGTTGCCAGGGGCAGCAATCAGCCCCAGCATTTT.